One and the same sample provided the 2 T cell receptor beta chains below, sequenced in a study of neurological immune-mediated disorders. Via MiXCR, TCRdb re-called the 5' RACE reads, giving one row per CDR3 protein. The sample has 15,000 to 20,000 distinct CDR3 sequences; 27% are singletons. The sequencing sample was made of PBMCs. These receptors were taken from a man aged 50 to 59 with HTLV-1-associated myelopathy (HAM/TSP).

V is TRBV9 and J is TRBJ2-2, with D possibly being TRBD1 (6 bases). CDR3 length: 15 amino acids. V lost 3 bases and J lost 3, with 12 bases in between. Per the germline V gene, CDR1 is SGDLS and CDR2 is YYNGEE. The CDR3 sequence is CASSERGTDTGELFF. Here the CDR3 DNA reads TGTGCCAGCAGCGAGAGGGGGACGGACACCGGGGAGCTGTTTTTT.

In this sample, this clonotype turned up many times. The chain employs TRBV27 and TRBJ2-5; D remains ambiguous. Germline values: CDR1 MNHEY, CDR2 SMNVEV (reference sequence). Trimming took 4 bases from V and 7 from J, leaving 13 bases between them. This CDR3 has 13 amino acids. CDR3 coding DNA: TGTGCCAGCAGTTCGACCCAATCGGGGACCCAGTACTTC. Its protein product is CASSSTQSGTQYF.